This T cell receptor beta chain comes out of a study of blood T cell repertoires in COVID-19. The authors' processing: It was from reference gene primer amplification that nucleated cell counts were estimated. Sequencing used immunoSEQ multiplex PCR; TCRdb keeps in-frame clones, though not all of them. V and J calls and clone size are as listed in that table; D and trimming were resolved from the DNA. The table shows approximately 300,000 clones, with around four fifths occurring only once. The receptor comes from a woman aged 50 to 60 with acute or convalescent COVID-19. The sequenced material came from peripheral blood.

The CDR3 here is CASSQSIQGGKTEAFF. The CDR3 DNA follows: TGTGCCAGCTCACAGTCCATACAGGGGGGTAAAACTGAAGCTTTCTTT. The J gene is TRBJ1-1, the V gene TRBV18, with 8 bases fitting TRBD1. The CDR3 contains 16 residues. Per germline, CDR1 KGHSH and CDR2 LQKENI. The J segment lost 5 bases and the V segment lost 4 bases, leaving 12 bases of the junction unmatched.